This TCR beta chain appears in the sequencing data of a study of blood T cells in healthy people across ages. Broader study findings: Long-lived donors had more naive CD4+ cells and higher diversity than aged donors.

For every donor, a draw yielded 7.5 to 10 milliliters of peripheral blood. Isolation recovered at least 7 million PBMCs from every sample. This clonotype came up once. Its antigen is not identified. A J-beta primer mix and a sample-barcoded 5' primer were used in a second PCR of roughly 7 to 12 cycles. Template switching added a 12-random-nucleotide identifier to every cDNA molecule. TCRdb re-derived calls from the 5' RACE reads in MiXCR, one entry per CDR3 protein. The sample consists of under 750,000 distinct CDR3 sequences, roughly 48% of them appearing once. Per germline, CDR1 LNHNV and CDR2 YYDKDF (reference sequence). Trimming stripped 1 base from V and 9 bases from J, with 13 bases between. This CDR3 contains 14 residues.

The sample consisted of blood. V gene TRBV15 combines with J gene TRBJ2-1; a weak D match, TRBD2 (6 bases). The source of this sequence is an elderly man in good health. The CDR3 loop reads CATSRARVGGEQFF. Here the CDR3 DNA reads TGTGCCACCAGCAGAGCCCGAGTGGGGGGTGAGCAGTTCTTC. The full variable domain, in which reference TRBV15 and TRBJ2-1 provide the parts outside the CDR3, is DAMVIQNPRYQVTQFGKPVTLSCSQTLNHNVMYWYQQKSSQAPKLLFHYYDKDFNNEADTPDNFQSRRPNTSFCFLDIRSPGLGDTAMYLCATSRARVGGEQFFGPGTRLTVL.